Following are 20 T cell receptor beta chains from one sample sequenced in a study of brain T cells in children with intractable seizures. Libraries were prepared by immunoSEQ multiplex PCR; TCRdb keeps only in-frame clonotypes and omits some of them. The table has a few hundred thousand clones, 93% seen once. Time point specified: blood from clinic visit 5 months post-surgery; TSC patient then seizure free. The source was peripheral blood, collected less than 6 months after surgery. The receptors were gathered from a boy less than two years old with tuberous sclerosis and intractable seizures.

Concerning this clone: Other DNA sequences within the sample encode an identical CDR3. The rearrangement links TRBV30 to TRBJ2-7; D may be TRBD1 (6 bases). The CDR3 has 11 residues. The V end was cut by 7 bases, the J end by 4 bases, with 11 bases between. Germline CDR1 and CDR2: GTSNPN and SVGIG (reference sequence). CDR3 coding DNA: TGTGCCTCGACAGGAGGATACGAGCAGTACTTC. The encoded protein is CASTGGYEQYF.

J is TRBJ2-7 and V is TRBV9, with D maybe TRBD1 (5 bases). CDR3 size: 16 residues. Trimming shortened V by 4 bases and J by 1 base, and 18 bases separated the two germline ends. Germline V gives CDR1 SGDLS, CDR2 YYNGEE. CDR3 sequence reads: CASSPGRQIGSYEQYF. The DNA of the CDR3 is TGTGCCAGCAGCCCCGGCCGACAGATCGGGTCCTACGAGCAGTACTTC.

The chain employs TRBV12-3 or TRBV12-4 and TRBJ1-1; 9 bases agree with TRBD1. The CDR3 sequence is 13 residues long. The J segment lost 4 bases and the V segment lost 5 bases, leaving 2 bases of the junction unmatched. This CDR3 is CASSGQGTTEAFF. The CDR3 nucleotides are TGTGCCAGCAGTGGACAGGGGACCACTGAAGCTTTCTTT.

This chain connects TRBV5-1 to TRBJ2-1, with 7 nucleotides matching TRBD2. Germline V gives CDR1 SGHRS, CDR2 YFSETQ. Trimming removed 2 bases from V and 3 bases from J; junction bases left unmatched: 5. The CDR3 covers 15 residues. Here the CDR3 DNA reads TGCGCCAGCAGCTTAACTAGCGCCATCTACAATGAGCAGTTCTTC. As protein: CASSLTSAIYNEQFF.

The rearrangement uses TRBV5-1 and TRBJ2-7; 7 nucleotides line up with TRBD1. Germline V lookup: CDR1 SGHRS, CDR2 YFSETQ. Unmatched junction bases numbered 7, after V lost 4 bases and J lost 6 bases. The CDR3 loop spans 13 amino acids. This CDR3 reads CASSQLTGTEQYF. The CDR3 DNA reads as TGCGCCAGCAGCCAACTGACAGGGACCGAGCAGTACTTC.

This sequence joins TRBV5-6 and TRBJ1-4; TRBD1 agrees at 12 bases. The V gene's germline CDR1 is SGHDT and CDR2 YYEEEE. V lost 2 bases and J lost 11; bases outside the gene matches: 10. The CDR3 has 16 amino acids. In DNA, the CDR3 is TGTGCCAGCAGCTTCGATCCGGGACAGGGGGCAAGGAAACTGTTTTTT. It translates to CASSFDPGQGARKLFF.

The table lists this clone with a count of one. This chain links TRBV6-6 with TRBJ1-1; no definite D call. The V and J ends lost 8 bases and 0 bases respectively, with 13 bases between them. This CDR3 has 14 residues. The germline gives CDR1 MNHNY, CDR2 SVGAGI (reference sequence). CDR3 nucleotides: TGTGCCAGCGAGGAACGGCCGATGAACACTGAAGCTTTCTTT. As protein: CASEERPMNTEAFF.

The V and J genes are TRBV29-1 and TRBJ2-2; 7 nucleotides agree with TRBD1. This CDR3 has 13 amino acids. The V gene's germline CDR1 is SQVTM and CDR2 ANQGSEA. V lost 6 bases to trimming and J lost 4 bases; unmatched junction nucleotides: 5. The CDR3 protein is CSVGTAITGELFF. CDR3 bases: TGCAGCGTGGGGACAGCGATCACCGGGGAGCTGTTTTTT.

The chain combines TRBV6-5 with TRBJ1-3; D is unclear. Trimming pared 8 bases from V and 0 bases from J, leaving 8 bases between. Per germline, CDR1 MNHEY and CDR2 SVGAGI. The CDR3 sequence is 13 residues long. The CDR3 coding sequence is TGTGCCAGCGGGCCTCACTCTGGAAACACCATATATTTT. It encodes CASGPHSGNTIYF.

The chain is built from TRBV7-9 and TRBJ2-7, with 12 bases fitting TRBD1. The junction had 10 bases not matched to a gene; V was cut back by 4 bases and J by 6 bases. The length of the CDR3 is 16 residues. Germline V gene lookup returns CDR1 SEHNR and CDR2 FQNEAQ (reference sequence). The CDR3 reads CASSSGSGQGAREQYF. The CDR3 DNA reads TGTGCCAGCAGCTCCGGATCGGGACAGGGGGCCCGCGAGCAGTACTTC.

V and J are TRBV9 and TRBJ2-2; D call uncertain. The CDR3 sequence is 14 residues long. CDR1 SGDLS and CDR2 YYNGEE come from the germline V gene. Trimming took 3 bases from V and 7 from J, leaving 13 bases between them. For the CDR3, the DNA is TGTGCCAGCAGCGAAAACAGCTTACGCGGGGAGCTGTTTTTT. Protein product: CASSENSLRGELFF.

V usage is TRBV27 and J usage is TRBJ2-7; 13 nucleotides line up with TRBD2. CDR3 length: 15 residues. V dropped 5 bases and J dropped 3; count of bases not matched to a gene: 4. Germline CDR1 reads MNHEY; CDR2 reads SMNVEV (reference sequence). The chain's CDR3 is CASSRRTSGSYEQYF. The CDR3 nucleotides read TGTGCCAGCAGTCGACGGACTAGCGGGAGCTACGAGCAGTACTTC.

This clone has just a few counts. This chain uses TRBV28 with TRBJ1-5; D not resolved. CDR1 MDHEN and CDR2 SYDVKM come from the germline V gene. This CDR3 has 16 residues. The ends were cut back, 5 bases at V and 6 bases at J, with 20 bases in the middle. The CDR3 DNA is TGTGCCAGCAGTCCTTCTACCCGACCCACCGGTCAGCCCCAGCATTTT. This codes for CASSPSTRPTGQPQHF.

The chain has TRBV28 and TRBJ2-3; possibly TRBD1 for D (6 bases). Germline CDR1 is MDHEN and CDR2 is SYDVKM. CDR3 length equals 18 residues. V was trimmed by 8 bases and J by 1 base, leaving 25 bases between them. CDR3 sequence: CASRDDNVTGTGTDTQYF. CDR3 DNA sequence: TGTGCCAGCCGGGATGACAATGTAACAGGGACGGGCACAGATACGCAGTATTTT.

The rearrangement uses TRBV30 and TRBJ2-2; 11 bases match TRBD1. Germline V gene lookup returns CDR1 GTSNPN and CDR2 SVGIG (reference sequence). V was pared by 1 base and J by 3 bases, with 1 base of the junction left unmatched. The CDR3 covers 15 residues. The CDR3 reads CAWSGTGGDTGELFF. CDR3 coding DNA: TGTGCCTGGAGTGGGACAGGGGGCGACACCGGGGAGCTGTTTTTT.

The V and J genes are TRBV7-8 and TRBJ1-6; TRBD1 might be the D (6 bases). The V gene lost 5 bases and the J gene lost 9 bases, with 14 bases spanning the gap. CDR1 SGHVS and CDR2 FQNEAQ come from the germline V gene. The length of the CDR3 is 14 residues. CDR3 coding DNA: TGTGCCAGCAGCCTAGGGGGGGAAAGTTCACCCCTCCACTTT. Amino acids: CASSLGGESSPLHF. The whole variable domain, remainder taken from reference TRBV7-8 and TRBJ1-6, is GAGVSQSPRYKVAKRGQDVALRCDPISGHVSLFWYQQALGQGPEFLTYFQNEAQLDKSGLPSDRFFAERPEGSVSTLKIQRTQQEDSAVYLCASSLGGESSPLHFGNGTRLTVT.

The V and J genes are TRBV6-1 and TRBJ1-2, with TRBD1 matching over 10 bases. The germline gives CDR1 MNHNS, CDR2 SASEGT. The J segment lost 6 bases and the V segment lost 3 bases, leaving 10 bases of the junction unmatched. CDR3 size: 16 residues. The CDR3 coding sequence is TGTGCCAGCAGTGACCTTCCTGACAGGGGGCGGAATGGCTACACCTTC. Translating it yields CASSDLPDRGRNGYTF.

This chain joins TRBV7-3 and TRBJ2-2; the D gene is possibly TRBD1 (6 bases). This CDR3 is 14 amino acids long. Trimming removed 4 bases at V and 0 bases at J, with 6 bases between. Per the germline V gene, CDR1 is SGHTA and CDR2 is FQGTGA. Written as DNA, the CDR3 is TGTGCCAGCAGCTGGACAGCGAACACCGGGGAGCTGTTTTTT. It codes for CASSWTANTGELFF.

Written as DNA, the CDR3 is TGTGCCAGCAGTGACAGTAACTATGGCTACACCTTC. Translating it yields CASSDSNYGYTF. The rearrangement joins TRBV6-4 to TRBJ1-2; no clear D gene. Trimming removed 2 bases at V and 1 base at J, with 2 bases between. Germline loops: CDR1 MRHNA, CDR2 SNTAGT. The CDR3 spans 12 residues.

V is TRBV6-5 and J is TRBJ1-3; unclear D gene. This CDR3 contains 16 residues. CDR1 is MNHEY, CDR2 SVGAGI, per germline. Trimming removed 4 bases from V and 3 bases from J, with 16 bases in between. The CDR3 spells CASSLEGSTRGNTIYF. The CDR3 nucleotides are TGTGCCAGCAGTTTGGAAGGTTCGACGCGTGGAAACACCATATATTTT.